This T cell receptor (beta chain) emerged from a study of blood T cells in healthy people across ages. Every donor gave 9.5 to 10 milliliters of peripheral blood. Using a J-beta primer mix together with a sample-barcoded 5' primer, a second PCR was run for about 7 to 12 cycles. Via MiXCR, TCRdb re-called the 5' RACE reads, giving one row per CDR3 protein. The table lists about 1.8 million distinct CDR3 sequences, approximately 50% of them singletons. This clonotype came up once. The specimen sequenced was blood. The source of this sequence is a woman aged 40 to 50 in good health.

Written as DNA, the CDR3 is TGTGCCACCACCCCGACAGCAAATTATAATGAGCAGTTCTTC. The encoded protein is CATTPTANYNEQFF. The chain combines TRBV15 with TRBJ2-1; weak D call: TRBD1 (5 bases). The CDR3 has 14 amino acids. The germline V gene encodes CDR1 LNHNV and CDR2 YYDKDF (reference sequence). The V end was cut by 7 bases, the J end by 7 bases, with 17 bases between.